A single sample is the source of the 13 T cell receptor beta chains below, sequenced in a study of cytomegalovirus exposure and HLA in healthy donors. PCR amplification relied on 60 Vbeta primers (plus 13 Jbeta primers). Clones were read by immunoSEQ multiplex PCR, and TCRdb kept only the in-frame ones, dropping some. Here the sample spans about 200,000 clones, about 83% being singletons. Source material: PBMCs. These receptors all come from a girl between 10 and 17 years old in good health and CMV-seronegative.

This chain connects TRBV6-1 to TRBJ2-1, with 10 bases that match TRBD2. Per germline, CDR1 MNHNS and CDR2 SASEGT. The CDR3 contains 16 residues. Germline trimming cut 6 bases from V and 8 bases from J; bases unmatched to any gene: 13. The CDR3 bases are TGTGCCAGCAGGGAACTTGTAGCGGGAGGTAGTTATGAGCAGTTCTTC. This encodes CASRELVAGGSYEQFF.

This chain links TRBV19 with TRBJ2-1, with D possibly matching TRBD2 (6 bases). The CDR3 consists of 14 residues. The V gene's germline CDR1 is LNHDA and CDR2 SQIVND (reference sequence). The V and J ends lost 6 bases and 3 bases respectively, with 12 bases between them. The CDR3 loop is CASRKEGHYNEQFF. CDR3 DNA: TGTGCCAGTAGAAAGGAGGGCCACTACAATGAGCAGTTCTTC.

The chain recombines TRBV6-1 with TRBJ1-2; 7 bases align to TRBD1. Trimming cost V 4 bases and J 4 bases; bases outside gene matches: 9. The V gene's germline CDR1 is MNHNS and CDR2 SASEGT. The CDR3 runs to 15 residues. The CDR3 DNA is TGTGCCAGCAGTGGTAGACAGGGTGGAATCTATGGCTACACCTTC. This encodes CASSGRQGGIYGYTF.

This chain links TRBV5-1 with TRBJ1-3; no clear D gene. Trimming took off 8 bases at V and 4 bases at J, with 16 bases between the two ends. This CDR3 has 14 residues. The germline gives CDR1 SGHRS, CDR2 YFSETQ. The CDR3 is CASSVGGGGNTIYF. The CDR3 bases are TGCGCCAGTAGCGTCGGCGGTGGAGGAAACACCATATATTTT.

This clone appeared a few times. The chain is built from TRBV5-1 and TRBJ1-1, with 8 bases that match TRBD1. Germline V gene data show CDR1 as SGHRS and CDR2 as YFSETQ. V shed 4 bases, J shed 4 bases, and the junction held 12 bases outside the gene matches. There are 16 residues in the CDR3. This CDR3 is CASSAGQVVGGTEAFF. The CDR3 nucleotides are TGCGCCAGCAGCGCGGGACAGGTTGTTGGTGGCACTGAAGCTTTCTTT.

The chain recombines TRBV27 with TRBJ2-2; no clear D gene. The CDR3 consists of 15 residues. V gave up 4 bases and J gave up 0 bases, with 9 bases separating them. In germline, CDR1 is MNHEY, CDR2 SMNVEV (reference sequence). The CDR3 is CASSWVGANTGELFF. The CDR3 nucleotides read TGTGCCAGCAGTTGGGTGGGCGCGAACACCGGGGAGCTGTTTTTT.

The CDR3 region is CASSSTGTRAYNEQFF. The CDR3 nucleotides read TGTGCCAGCAGTTCTACCGGGACTAGGGCCTACAATGAGCAGTTCTTC. This sequence joins TRBV28 and TRBJ2-1, with 8 bases identical to TRBD2. Germline CDR1 is MDHEN and CDR2 is SYDVKM. V lost 4 bases and J lost 2; bases outside the gene matches: 7. The CDR3 covers 16 residues.

The genes are TRBV7-9 and TRBJ1-2; TRBD1 matches 7 bases. V lost 5 bases and J lost 7; bases outside the gene matches: 13. The CDR3 has 15 amino acids. Per the germline V gene, CDR1 is SEHNR and CDR2 is FQNEAQ (reference sequence). The CDR3 DNA is TGTGCCAGCAGCCCGACCACAGGGGTATGGGGTGGCTACACCTTC. Encoded protein: CASSPTTGVWGGYTF.

The V call is TRBV7-2, the J call TRBJ2-3; 16 bases are shared with TRBD2. This CDR3 region has 19 residues. Germline CDR1 SGHTA, CDR2 FQGNSA. J gave up 1 base and V 6 bases, and 10 bases lay outside the gene matches. CDR3 DNA sequence: TGTGCCAGCAGACCCACGGGACTAGCGGGGGGGCCCGGCACAGATACGCAGTATTTT. This gives the protein CASRPTGLAGGPGTDTQYF.

CDR3 in DNA: TGCGCCAGCAGCTTGGGGACAGGGGATCAGCCCCAGCATTTT. It is translated as CASSLGTGDQPQHF. The chain is built from TRBV5-1 and TRBJ1-5; 9 nucleotides line up with TRBD1. V dropped 0 bases and J dropped 5; count of bases not matched to a gene: 0. In germline, CDR1 is SGHRS, CDR2 YFSETQ. There are 14 residues in the CDR3.

This clone was picked up a small number of times. V is TRBV4-2 and J is TRBJ1-1, with D uncertain. Trimming shortened V by 4 bases and J by 5 bases, and 14 bases separated the two germline ends. The CDR3 has 14 amino acids. The germline gives CDR1 LGHNA, CDR2 YNFKEQ. The CDR3 is CASSLGRVETEAFF. As DNA, the CDR3 is TGTGCCAGCAGCCTGGGGAGGGTAGAGACTGAAGCTTTCTTT.

The rearrangement links TRBV5-1 to TRBJ2-2, with 8 bases identical to TRBD1. This CDR3 comprises 16 residues. The germline gives CDR1 SGHRS, CDR2 YFSETQ. With 1 base clipped from V and 4 bases from J, the junction kept 6 bases outside the gene matches. The CDR3 here is CASSLRTGYGTGELFF. Written as DNA, the CDR3 is TGCGCCAGCAGCTTGCGGACAGGGTACGGCACCGGGGAGCTGTTTTTT.

The chain uses TRBV7-8 and TRBJ1-1; D is possibly TRBD1 (6 bases). CDR3 length: 15 amino acids. The V gene lost 6 bases and the J gene lost 1 base, with 15 bases spanning the gap. CDR1 is SGHVS, CDR2 FQNEAQ, per germline. In DNA form, the CDR3 reads TGTGCCAGCAGTTTATCCCGGACAGCGAACACTGAAGCTTTCTTT. It specifies CASSLSRTANTEAFF.